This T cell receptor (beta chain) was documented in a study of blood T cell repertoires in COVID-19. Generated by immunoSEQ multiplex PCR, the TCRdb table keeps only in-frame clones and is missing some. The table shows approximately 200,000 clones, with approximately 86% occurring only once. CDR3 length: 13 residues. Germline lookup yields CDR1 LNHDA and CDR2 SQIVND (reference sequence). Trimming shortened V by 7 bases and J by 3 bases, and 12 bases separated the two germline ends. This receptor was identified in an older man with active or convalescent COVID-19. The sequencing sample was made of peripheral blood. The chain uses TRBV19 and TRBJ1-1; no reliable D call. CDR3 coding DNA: TGTGCCAGTATTCGCCCGCGGGACACTGAAGCTTTCTTT. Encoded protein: CASIRPRDTEAFF. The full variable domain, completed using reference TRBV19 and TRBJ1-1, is DGGITQSPKYLFRKEGQNVTLSCEQNLNHDAMYWYRQDPGQGLRLIYYSQIVNDFQKGDIAEGYSVSREKKESFPLTVTSAQKNPTAFYLCASIRPRDTEAFFGQGTRLTVV.